This T cell receptor (beta chain) was captured in a study of patients and donors after allogeneic stem cell transplantation. This clonotype was recorded a few times. J gave up 3 bases and V 1 base, and 3 bases lay outside the gene matches. The length of the CDR3 is 13 residues. CDR1 is SQVTM, CDR2 ANQGSEA, per germline. TCRdb reprocessed the RT-PCR reads with MiXCR, giving one entry per CDR3 protein. The table shows about 160,000 distinct CDR3 sequences, with over 25% occurring only once. This sequence was found in a human donor who was either an allogeneic HSCT recipient or a stem cell or donor lymphocyte infusion donor (not recorded which). It is not recorded whose cells these are; they may come from a transplant donor. Material for sequencing was blood, either unsorted or a sorted T cell fraction (not recorded which). This chain connects TRBV29-1 to TRBJ2-7; 7 nucleotides line up with TRBD2. The CDR3 loop reads CSVEGPGGYEQYF. DNA of the CDR3: TGCAGCGTTGAAGGGCCGGGAGGCTACGAGCAGTACTTC.